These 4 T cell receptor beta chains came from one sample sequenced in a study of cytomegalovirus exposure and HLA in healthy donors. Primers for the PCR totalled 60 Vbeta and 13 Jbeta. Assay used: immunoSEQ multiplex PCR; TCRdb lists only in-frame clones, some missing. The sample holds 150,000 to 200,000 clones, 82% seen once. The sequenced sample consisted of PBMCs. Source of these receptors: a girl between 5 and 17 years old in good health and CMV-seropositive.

In nucleotides, the CDR3 is TGTGCCAGCAGCTTGGCGCGCGAGTCTGGAAACACCATATATTTT. This translates into CASSLARESGNTIYF. V usage is TRBV5-4 and J usage is TRBJ1-3; no clear D gene. The CDR3 has 15 residues. V gave up 0 bases and J gave up 1 base, with 8 bases separating them. Germline assignment: CDR1 SGHNT and CDR2 YYREEE (reference sequence).

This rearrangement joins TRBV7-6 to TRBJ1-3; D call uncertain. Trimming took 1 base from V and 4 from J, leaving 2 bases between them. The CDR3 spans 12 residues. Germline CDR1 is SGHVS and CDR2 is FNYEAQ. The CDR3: CASSLVGNTIYF. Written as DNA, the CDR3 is TGTGCCAGCAGCTTAGTAGGAAACACCATATATTTT.

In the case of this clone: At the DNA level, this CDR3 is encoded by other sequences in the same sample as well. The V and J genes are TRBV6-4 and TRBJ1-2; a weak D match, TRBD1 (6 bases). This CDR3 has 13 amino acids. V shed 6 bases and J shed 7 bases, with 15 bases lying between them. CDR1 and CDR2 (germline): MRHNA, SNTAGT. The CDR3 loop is CASRVDRFSGYTF. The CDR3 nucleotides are TGTGCCAGCAGGGTAGACAGGTTCTCTGGCTACACCTTC.

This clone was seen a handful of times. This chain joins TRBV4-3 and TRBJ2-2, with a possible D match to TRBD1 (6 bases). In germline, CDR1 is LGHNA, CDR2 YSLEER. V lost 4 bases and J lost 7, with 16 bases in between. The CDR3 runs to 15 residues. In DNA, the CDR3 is TGCGCCAGCAGCCCCTCTTTAAACAGGGACGGGGAGCTGTTTTTT. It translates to CASSPSLNRDGELFF.